This T cell receptor beta chain was recovered during a study of blood T cell repertoires in COVID-19. V lost 3 bases, J lost 3 bases, and 12 bases lay in between. The CDR3 contains 14 residues. Per germline, CDR1 WNHNN and CDR2 SYGVQD (reference sequence). Data came from immunoSEQ multiplex PCR; TCRdb stores just in-frame clones and leaves some out. The data contain under 300,000 clones, around 89% of them singletons. Sequencing was performed on PBMCs or T cells enriched from blood (not recorded which). The rearrangement uses TRBV10-1 and TRBJ2-7; the D gene is possibly TRBD1 (5 bases). The sequence was obtained from a man aged 40-55 years who had recovered from COVID-19. CDR3 nucleotides: TGCGCCAGCAGTGAATTTCAGGGTGGCTACGAGCAGTACTTC. As protein: CASSEFQGGYEQYF.